Following are 15 T cell receptor beta chains from one sample sequenced in a study of identifying expanded T cells in peripheral blood. The data were produced by immunoSEQ multiplex PCR, yet TCRdb's version contains in-frame clones alone and is incomplete. The profile shows approximately 110,000 clones, 88% of them singletons. The sample taken for sequencing was blood. These receptors were taken from a person aged 18 to 75 in good health.

The chain joins TRBV6-6 to TRBJ2-3; 12 bases fit TRBD2. CDR3 length: 16 residues. The germline CDR1 and CDR2 sequences are MNHNY and SVGAGI (reference sequence). V dropped 6 bases and J dropped 3; count of bases not matched to a gene: 7. CDR3 DNA sequence: TGTGCCAGCAGCTATAGACTAGCGGGAGAGACAGATACGCAGTATTTT. This sequence encodes CASSYRLAGETDTQYF.

The chain carries TRBV6-5 and TRBJ1-1; perhaps TRBD1 as D (6 bases). CDR3 length: 16 amino acids. Trimming took 2 bases from V and 6 from J, leaving 19 bases between them. Germline V CDR1 and CDR2: MNHEY, SVGAGI. The CDR3 spells CASSYQRAGANAEAFF. The CDR3 DNA is TGTGCCAGCAGTTACCAACGTGCGGGGGCAAATGCTGAAGCTTTCTTT.

V usage is TRBV28 and J usage is TRBJ1-1; 11 bases agree with TRBD1. The V and J ends lost 6 bases and 4 bases, in that order; junction bases with no gene match: 10. Germline CDR1 reads MDHEN; CDR2 reads SYDVKM. This CDR3 contains 16 residues. The chain's CDR3 is CASRLYIGTGGTEAFF. CDR3 DNA: TGTGCCAGCAGACTATACATCGGGACAGGGGGCACTGAAGCTTTCTTT.

J is TRBJ2-3 and V is TRBV6-6; D remains ambiguous. The V and J ends lost 5 bases and 5 bases respectively, with 8 bases between them. Looked up from germline, CDR1 is MNHNY and CDR2 is SVGAGI (reference sequence). The CDR3 is 12 residues long. The CDR3 bases are TGTGCCAGCAGTCTGGCCGGAGATACGCAGTATTTT. Amino acid sequence: CASSLAGDTQYF.

CDR3 residues: CASSPAGTSGGHTGELFF. CDR3 DNA: TGTGCCAGCAGCCCGGCTGGGACTAGCGGGGGCCACACCGGGGAGCTGTTTTTT. The gene calls are TRBV7-3 and TRBJ2-2; 14 bases map to TRBD2. V dropped 5 bases and J dropped 3; count of bases not matched to a gene: 8. CDR3 length: 18 residues. Germline V gives CDR1 SGHTA, CDR2 FQGTGA.

The J gene is TRBJ2-7, the V gene TRBV5-1; 8 bases match TRBD2. Germline trimming cut 4 bases from V and 3 bases from J; bases unmatched to any gene: 9. This CDR3 is built from 15 residues. Per germline, CDR1 SGHRS and CDR2 YFSETQ. The CDR3 here is CASSSGAGGVYEQYF. The CDR3 nucleotides read TGCGCCAGCAGCAGCGGGGCGGGAGGAGTCTACGAGCAGTACTTC. Complete variable domain (other parts from reference TRBV5-1 and TRBJ2-7): KAGVTQTPRYLIKTRGQQVTLSCSPISGHRSVSWYQQTPGQGLQFLFEYFSETQRNKGNFPGRFSGRQFSNSRSEMNVSTLELGDSALYLCASSSGAGGVYEQYFGPGTRLTVT.

V usage is TRBV5-1 and J usage is TRBJ2-7; perhaps TRBD1 as D (7 bases). The germline V gene has CDR1 SGHRS and CDR2 YFSETQ. The CDR3 is 16 amino acids. Between the trimmed V and J ends, which lost 0 bases and 4 bases, there was a span of 17 bases. CDR3 region: CASSLGLRGADYEQYF. The CDR3 DNA is TGCGCCAGCAGCTTGGGGCTCAGGGGGGCGGATTACGAGCAGTACTTC. The full variable domain, with the rest looked up from reference TRBV5-1 and TRBJ2-7, is KAGVTQTPRYLIKTRGQQVTLSCSPISGHRSVSWYQQTPGQGLQFLFEYFSETQRNKGNFPGRFSGRQFSNSRSEMNVSTLELGDSALYLCASSLGLRGADYEQYFGPGTRLTVT.

This chain connects TRBV6-1 to TRBJ1-1; a weak D match, TRBD1 (6 bases). The CDR3 length is 14 residues. Per the germline V gene, CDR1 is MNHNS and CDR2 is SASEGT. Trimming took off 8 bases at V and 4 bases at J, with 17 bases between the two ends. CDR3 in amino acids: CASARAGEGTEAFF. CDR3 nucleotide sequence: TGTGCCAGCGCTAGGGCAGGGGAGGGCACTGAAGCTTTCTTT.

This chain links TRBV7-9 with TRBJ2-3, with 12 bases matching TRBD2. Germline V gene lookup returns CDR1 SEHNR and CDR2 FQNEAQ (reference sequence). V lost 5 bases and J lost 2; bases outside the gene matches: 5. The CDR3 runs 16 residues. The CDR3 sequence: CASSRGLAGPTDTQYF. The CDR3 region has the DNA TGTGCCAGCAGCCGTGGACTAGCGGGGCCCACAGATACGCAGTATTTT.

This clone was counted only a few times. V and J are TRBV5-4 and TRBJ1-2; unclear D gene. Per germline, CDR1 SGHNT and CDR2 YYREEE (reference sequence). Trimming removed 3 bases from V and 4 bases from J, with 10 bases in between. This CDR3 contains 13 residues. CDR3 residues: CASSSEGVYGYTF. The CDR3 region has the DNA TGTGCCAGCAGCTCTGAGGGTGTCTATGGCTACACCTTC.

V is TRBV6-5 and J is TRBJ2-7; tentatively, D is TRBD1 (7 bases). The CDR3 contains 14 residues. Germline CDR1 and CDR2: MNHEY and SVGAGI. Between the trimmed V and J ends, which lost 6 bases and 3 bases, there was a span of 15 bases. The CDR3 sequence is CASRSPGDSYEQYF. The CDR3 DNA reads TGTGCCAGCAGATCCCCGGGGGACAGCTACGAGCAGTACTTC.

The V and J genes are TRBV5-5 and TRBJ1-3; D is ambiguous. V lost 4 bases, J lost 0 bases, and 11 bases lay in between. CDR1 is SGHKS, CDR2 YYEKEE, per germline (reference sequence). The CDR3 sequence is 15 residues long. The CDR3 here is CASSLLLNSGNTIYF. CDR3 nucleotides: TGTGCCAGCAGCCTGTTGCTCAACTCTGGAAACACCATATATTTT.

V is TRBV28 and J is TRBJ1-5, with no clear D. Germline CDR1 reads MDHEN; CDR2 reads SYDVKM. CDR3 length: 12 amino acids. V lost 5 bases to trimming and J lost 7 bases, with 9 bases between them. Here the CDR3 reads CASSIMGQPQHF. CDR3 DNA sequence: TGTGCCAGCAGTATCATGGGCCAGCCCCAGCATTTT.

This clone was observed once. The chain carries TRBV18 and TRBJ1-5; D gene unclear. Trimming pared 1 base from V and 2 bases from J, leaving 15 bases between. CDR3 length: 17 amino acids. The germline V gene encodes CDR1 KGHSH and CDR2 LQKENI. The CDR3 region is CASSPLGPAQGNQPQHF. The CDR3 DNA follows: TGTGCCAGCTCACCACTGGGCCCCGCGCAGGGCAATCAGCCCCAGCATTTT.

This chain links TRBV5-6 with TRBJ1-2; D is ambiguous. The length of the CDR3 is 11 residues. Trimming removed 3 bases from V and 7 bases from J, with 7 bases in between. The germline CDR1 and CDR2 sequences are SGHDT and YYEEEE. The CDR3 coding sequence is TGTGCCAGCAGCTCGGGGTTTGGCTACACCTTC. Its protein product is CASSSGFGYTF.